This TCR beta chain was obtained from a study of T cells in Graves' hyperthyroidism and ophthalmopathy. Each 10 ml fresh peripheral blood draw supplied the PBMCs. The sample holds many counts of this clonotype. Antigen unknown. The TCR beta CDR3 regions underwent amplification using RNA transcripts as the source. Initially, a first-round RT-PCR of the TCR CDR3 employed the HTBI primer set. TCRdb analysed the multiplex PCR reads with MiXCR anew, one entry per CDR3 protein. The sample consists of approximately 590,000 distinct CDR3 sequences, 15% to 19% of them appearing once. The study, taken as a whole, reports: From stable hyperthyroidism, ophthalmopathy was separated by a 13 V-J model.

The sequence came from a woman aged 30 to 39 with Graves' hyperthyroidism. Sample: blood.

In DNA form, the CDR3 reads TGTGCCAGCAGTGACAGGTTCGGCAGATACAATGAGCAGTTCTTC. Translated, it gives CASSDRFGRYNEQFF. The rearrangement joins TRBV6-1 to TRBJ2-1, with D unclear. This CDR3 is built from 15 residues. The germline V gene has CDR1 MNHNS and CDR2 SASEGT. V was clipped by 3 bases and J by 4 bases, with 13 bases between them.